This T cell receptor (beta chain) is from a study of vaccination effects on CD4 cells after COVID-19. In the study overall: Post-vaccine sample collection fell at a median of 72 days after the second dose. General observations from the study: Missing from the study were early post-infection timepoints, and its convalescent patients were few.

CDR3 length: 13 amino acids. The V end was cut by 1 base, the J end by 7 bases, with 10 bases between. Germline-derived CDR1 and CDR2 are LGHDT and YNNKEL (reference sequence). With respect to this clone: Its antigen is not known.

Isolating CD4+ T cells followed about 11 days of culture. Participants were given two doses of BNT162b2 or mRNA-1273 vaccine. The assay was immunoSEQ multiplex PCR, and TCRdb's table has in-frame clones only and misses some. The sample has 50,000 to 60,000 clones, approximately 81% seen once. The chain couples TRBV3-1 (or the pseudogene TRBV3-2) to TRBJ1-1; no clear D. Here the sequenced sample was CD4+ T cells from PBMCs cultured without peptide, taken after COVID-19 vaccination. The TCR comes from a human donor who received a COVID-19 vaccine. Here the CDR3 DNA reads TGTGCCAGCAGCCAAGCCCCAGGAGATGAAGCTTTCTTT. It encodes CASSQAPGDEAFF.